Shown below are 3 T cell receptor beta chains from a single sample sequenced in a study of shared clonotypes between healthy human individuals. Clones were sequenced by immunoSEQ multiplex PCR, and TCRdb holds only the in-frame ones, with some missing. The sample lists about 2.2 million clones, over 85% seen once, with about 1.7% in the top ten. Naive CD8 cells comprised CD45RO-negative, CCR7-positively selected cells, excluding terminally differentiated effector memory CD45RA+ cells. What was sequenced was naive CD8+ T cells from PBMCs. Source of these receptors: a man aged 18 to 29 in good health. Some clones in this sample may be carry-over from other donors' samples.

This CDR3 is CASSPSLSGREGETQYF. In DNA, the CDR3 is TGTGCCAGCAGCCCGAGCTTATCGGGGAGGGAGGGAGAGACCCAGTACTTC. J is TRBJ2-5 and V is TRBV11-2; 7 bases are shared with TRBD2. CDR3 length: 17 amino acids. V lost 5 bases, J lost 4 bases, and 16 bases stayed unmatched. Germline CDR1 and CDR2: SGHAT and FQNNGV.

This clone was recorded only once. This chain joins TRBV2 and TRBJ1-3; 7 nucleotides agree with TRBD1. CDR1 and CDR2 from the germline V gene are SNHLY and FYNNEI. The CDR3 totals 15 residues. V was clipped by 3 bases and J by 4 bases; unmatched bases: 6. The CDR3 loop reads CASSDTRGFGNTIYF. As DNA, the CDR3 is TGTGCCAGCAGTGATACCAGGGGGTTCGGAAACACCATATATTTT.

The rearrangement uses TRBV10-3 and TRBJ1-2, with 7 bases aligning to TRBD1. The CDR3 is 15 amino acids. Germline V gene data show CDR1 as ENHRY and CDR2 as SYGVKD. The V gene end was trimmed by 3 bases and the J gene end by 2 bases; junction bases not matched to a gene: 6. The CDR3 sequence: CAISEALGQNYGYTF. The CDR3 nucleotides read TGTGCCATCAGTGAAGCGTTGGGACAGAACTATGGCTACACCTTC.